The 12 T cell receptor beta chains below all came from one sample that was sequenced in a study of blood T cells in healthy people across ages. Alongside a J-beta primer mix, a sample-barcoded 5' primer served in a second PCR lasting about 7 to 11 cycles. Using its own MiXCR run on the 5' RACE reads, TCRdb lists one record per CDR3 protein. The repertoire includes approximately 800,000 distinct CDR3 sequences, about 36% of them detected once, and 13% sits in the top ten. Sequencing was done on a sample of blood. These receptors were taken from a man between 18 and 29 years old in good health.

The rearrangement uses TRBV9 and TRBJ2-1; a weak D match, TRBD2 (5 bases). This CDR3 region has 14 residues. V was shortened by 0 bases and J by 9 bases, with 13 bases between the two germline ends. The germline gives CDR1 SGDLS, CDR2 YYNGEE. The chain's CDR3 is CASSVGYRGSEQFF. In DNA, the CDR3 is TGTGCCAGCAGCGTAGGATACCGAGGGTCTGAGCAGTTCTTC.

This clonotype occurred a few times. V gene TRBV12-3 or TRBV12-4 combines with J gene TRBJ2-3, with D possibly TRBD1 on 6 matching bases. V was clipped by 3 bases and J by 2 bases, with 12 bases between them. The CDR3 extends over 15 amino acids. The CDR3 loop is CASSFKQGSTDTQYF. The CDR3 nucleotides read TGTGCCAGCAGTTTTAAGCAGGGGTCCACAGATACGCAGTATTTT.

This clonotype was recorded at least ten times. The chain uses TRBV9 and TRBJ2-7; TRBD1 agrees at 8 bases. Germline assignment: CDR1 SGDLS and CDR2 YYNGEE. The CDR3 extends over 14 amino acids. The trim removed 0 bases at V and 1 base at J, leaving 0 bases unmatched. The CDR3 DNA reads TGTGCCAGCAGCGTAGGGGACAGGTCCTACGAGCAGTACTTC. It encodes CASSVGDRSYEQYF.

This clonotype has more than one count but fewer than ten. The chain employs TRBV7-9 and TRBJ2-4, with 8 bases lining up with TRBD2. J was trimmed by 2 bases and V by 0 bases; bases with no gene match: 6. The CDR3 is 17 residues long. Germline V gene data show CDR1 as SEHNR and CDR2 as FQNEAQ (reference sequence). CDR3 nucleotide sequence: TGTGCCAGCAGCTTAGCGGGGGCTAGCGGGCCCAAAAACATTCAGTACTTC. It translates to CASSLAGASGPKNIQYF.

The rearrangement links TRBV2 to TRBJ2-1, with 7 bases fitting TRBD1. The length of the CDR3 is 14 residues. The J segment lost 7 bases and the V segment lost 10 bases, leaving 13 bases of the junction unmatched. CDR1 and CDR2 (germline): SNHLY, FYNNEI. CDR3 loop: CATNPAQGSNEQFF. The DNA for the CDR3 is TGTGCCACCAACCCGGCACAGGGGTCGAATGAGCAGTTCTTC.

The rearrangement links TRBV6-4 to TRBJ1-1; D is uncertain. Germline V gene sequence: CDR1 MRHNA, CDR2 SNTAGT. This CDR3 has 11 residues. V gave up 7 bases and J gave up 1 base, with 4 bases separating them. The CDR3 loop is CASNRNTEAFF. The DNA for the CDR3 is TGTGCCAGCAACAGGAACACTGAAGCTTTCTTT.

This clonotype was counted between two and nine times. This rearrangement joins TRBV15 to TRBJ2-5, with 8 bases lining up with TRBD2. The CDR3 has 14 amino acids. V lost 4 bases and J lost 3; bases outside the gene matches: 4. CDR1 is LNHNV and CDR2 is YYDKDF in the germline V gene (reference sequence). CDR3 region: CATSMGAGEETQYF. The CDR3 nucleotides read TGTGCCACCAGCATGGGAGCGGGGGAAGAGACCCAGTACTTC.

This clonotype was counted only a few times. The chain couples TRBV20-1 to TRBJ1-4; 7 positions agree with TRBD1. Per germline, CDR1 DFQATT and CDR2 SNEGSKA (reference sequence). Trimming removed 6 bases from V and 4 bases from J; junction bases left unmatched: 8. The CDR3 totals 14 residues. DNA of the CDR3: TGCAGTGCACCGACAGGGCAGGGTAATGAAAAACTGTTTTTT. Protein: CSAPTGQGNEKLFF.

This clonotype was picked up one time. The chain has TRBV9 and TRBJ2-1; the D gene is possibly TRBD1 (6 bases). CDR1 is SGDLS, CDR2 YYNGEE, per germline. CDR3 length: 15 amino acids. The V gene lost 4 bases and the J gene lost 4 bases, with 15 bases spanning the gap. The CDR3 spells CASSPRTDLYNEQFF. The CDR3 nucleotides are TGTGCCAGCAGCCCCCGGACAGACTTATACAATGAGCAGTTCTTC. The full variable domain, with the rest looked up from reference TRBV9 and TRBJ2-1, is DSGVTQTPKHLITATGQRVTLRCSPRSGDLSVYWYQQSLDQGLQFLIQYYNGEERAKGNILERFSAQQFPDLHSELNLSSLELGDSALYFCASSPRTDLYNEQFFGPGTRLTVL.

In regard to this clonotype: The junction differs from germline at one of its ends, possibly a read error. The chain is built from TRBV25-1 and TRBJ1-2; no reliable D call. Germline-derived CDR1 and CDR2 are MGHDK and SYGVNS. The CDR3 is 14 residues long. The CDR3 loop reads CVSSEYGVNYGYTF. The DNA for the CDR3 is TGTGTCAGCAGTGAATACGGGGTTAACTATGGCTACACCTTC.

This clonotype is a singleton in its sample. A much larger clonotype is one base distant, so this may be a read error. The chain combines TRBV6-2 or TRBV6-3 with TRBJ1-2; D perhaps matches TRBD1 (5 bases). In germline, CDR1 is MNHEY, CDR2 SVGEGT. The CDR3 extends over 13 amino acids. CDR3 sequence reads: CASSYEGRNGCTF. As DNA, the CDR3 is TGTGCCAGCAGTTATGAGGGACGAAATGGCTGCACCTTC.

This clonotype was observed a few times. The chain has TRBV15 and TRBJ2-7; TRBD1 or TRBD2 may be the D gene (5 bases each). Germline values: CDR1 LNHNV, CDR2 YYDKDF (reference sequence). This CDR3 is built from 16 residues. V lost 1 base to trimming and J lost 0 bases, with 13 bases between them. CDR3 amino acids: CATSRGLRDASYEQYF. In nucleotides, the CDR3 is TGTGCCACCAGCAGAGGCCTCCGGGACGCCTCCTACGAGCAGTACTTC.